The 25 T cell receptor beta chains in this list originate from one sample, sequenced in a study of blood T cell repertoires in COVID-19. The protocol was immunoSEQ multiplex PCR, while the TCRdb copy is restricted to in-frame clones and leaves out a portion. The sample holds some 100,000 clones, 86% seen once. Sequencing was carried out using peripheral blood. The receptors shown here come from a man aged 65-85 years who had recovered from COVID-19.

The chain links TRBV7-2 to TRBJ1-1; D is undetermined. This CDR3 region has 13 residues. The V and J ends lost 4 bases and 0 bases respectively, with 6 bases between them. Germline V gene sequence: CDR1 SGHTA, CDR2 FQGNSA. The CDR3 region has the DNA TGTGCCAGCAGCTCGCGGGTGAACACTGAAGCTTTCTTT. This encodes CASSSRVNTEAFF.

This clone has only a few counts. The genes are TRBV11-2 and TRBJ2-5; TRBD2 agrees at 8 bases. Germline V lookup: CDR1 SGHAT, CDR2 FQNNGV. With V trimmed by 1 base and J by 2 bases, 0 bases remained unmatched. The CDR3 contains 14 residues. CDR3 residues: CASSLGGGQETQYF. CDR3 bases: TGTGCCAGCAGCTTAGGCGGGGGGCAAGAGACCCAGTACTTC.

The chain has TRBV7-3 and TRBJ2-2; TRBD2 is a possible D gene (7 bases). The CDR3 covers 17 residues. V was clipped by 3 bases and J by 2 bases, with 16 bases between them. Germline CDR1 SGHTA, CDR2 FQGTGA. CDR3 DNA sequence: TGTGCCAGCAGCTTTCGCGGGGGCGCAGTTAACACCGGGGAGCTGTTTTTT. Amino acid sequence: CASSFRGGAVNTGELFF.

V gene TRBV7-9 combines with J gene TRBJ2-7, with 9 bases aligning to TRBD1. V lost 9 bases to trimming and J lost 5 bases; unmatched junction nucleotides: 8. Germline loops: CDR1 SEHNR, CDR2 FQNEAQ (reference sequence). The CDR3 covers 13 residues. CDR3 sequence (DNA): TGTGCCAGTTCACAGGGGGCTTGGGACGAGCAGTACTTC. Translating it yields CASSQGAWDEQYF.

The V call is TRBV20-1, the J call TRBJ2-5; D ambiguous. Per germline, CDR1 DFQATT and CDR2 SNEGSKA (reference sequence). The CDR3 has 14 residues. Deletions cut 3 bases from V and 1 base from J, with 12 bases between. CDR3 in DNA: TGCAGTGCTAGTGAGGCCCTTACCCAAGAGACCCAGTACTTC. Protein: CSASEALTQETQYF.

The J gene is TRBJ1-5, the V gene TRBV12-3 or TRBV12-4, with unresolved D. This CDR3 region has 12 residues. Trimming pared 2 bases from V and 7 bases from J, leaving 6 bases between. In nucleotides, the CDR3 is TGTGCCAGCAGTTTAATGTTACAGCCCCAGCATTTT. Protein: CASSLMLQPQHF.

V usage is TRBV5-6 and J usage is TRBJ2-3, with D tentatively TRBD2 (6 bases). The CDR3 has 11 amino acids. Trimming left V 5 bases short and J 6 bases short, with 7 bases between. The germline CDR1 and CDR2 sequences are SGHDT and YYEEEE. The CDR3 nucleotides are TGTGCCAGCAGGGAGGGTGATACGCAGTATTTT. Translation gives CASREGDTQYF.

The V and J genes are TRBV5-5 and TRBJ2-7, with 9 bases that match TRBD2. Germline CDR1 SGHKS, CDR2 YYEKEE (reference sequence). The CDR3 has 16 residues. V gave up 1 base and J gave up 0 bases; unmatched junction bases: 5. The CDR3 is CASSLPLAGHSYEQYF. The DNA for the CDR3 is TGTGCCAGCAGCTTGCCCCTAGCGGGGCACTCCTACGAGCAGTACTTC.

This clone appeared once. The same CDR3 can be traced to other DNA sequences in this sample. The chain is built from TRBV7-6 and TRBJ2-7; 7 bases match TRBD1. The V gene's germline CDR1 is SGHVS and CDR2 FNYEAQ. The trim removed 0 bases at V and 2 bases at J, leaving 4 bases unmatched. This CDR3 contains 15 residues. The CDR3 loop is CASSLAGQGAYEQYF. The CDR3 coding sequence is TGTGCCAGCAGCTTAGCAGGCCAGGGGGCCTACGAGCAGTACTTC.

This chain links TRBV6-5 with TRBJ2-1; TRBD1 agrees at 9 bases. Germline V CDR1 and CDR2: MNHEY, SVGAGI. Trimming took 6 bases from V and 6 from J; bases not matched to a gene: 9. The CDR3 runs to 15 residues. The CDR3 spells CASRNYGTGSNEQFF. Written as DNA, the CDR3 is TGTGCCAGCAGGAATTACGGGACAGGGTCCAATGAGCAGTTCTTC.

This rearrangement joins TRBV24-1 to TRBJ2-3; TRBD2 matches at 9 bases. The CDR3 has 16 amino acids. Germline CDR1 and CDR2: KGHDR and SFDVKD. V gave up 4 bases and J gave up 2 bases; unmatched junction bases: 6. The CDR3, as DNA: TGTGCCACCAGTGAACCAACTAGCGGGCTCACAGATACGCAGTATTTT. This codes for CATSEPTSGLTDTQYF.

This clone was seen once. This chain connects TRBV18 to TRBJ1-5, with 7 bases that match TRBD1. J lost 3 bases, V lost 3 bases, and 8 bases had no gene match. The germline gives CDR1 KGHSH, CDR2 LQKENI. This CDR3 region has 16 residues. Written as DNA, the CDR3 is TGTGCCAGCTCACCGGGGACAGTTAGTCTCAATCAGCCCCAGCATTTT. It translates to CASSPGTVSLNQPQHF.

This clone was recorded a few times. V is TRBV10-3 and J is TRBJ1-5; the D is unclear. The CDR3 covers 14 residues. The germline V gene encodes CDR1 ENHRY and CDR2 SYGVKD. The V and J ends lost 8 bases and 3 bases respectively, with 14 bases between them. The CDR3: CAISQIPNNQPQHF. Written as DNA, the CDR3 is TGTGCCATCTCCCAAATCCCCAACAATCAGCCCCAGCATTTT.

The chain joins TRBV13 to TRBJ2-3; 11 nucleotides agree with TRBD2. The germline CDR1 and CDR2 sequences are PRHDT and FYEKMQ (reference sequence). CDR3 length: 17 residues. Trimming removed 4 bases from V and 0 bases from J; junction bases left unmatched: 6. The CDR3 here is CASSYRLAGSSTDTQYF. As DNA, the CDR3 is TGTGCCAGCAGCTATCGACTAGCGGGGAGTAGCACAGATACGCAGTATTTT. The variable domain in full, completed from reference TRBV13 and TRBJ2-3, reads AAGVIQSPRHLIKEKRETATLKCYPIPRHDTVYWYQQGPGQDPQFLISFYEKMQSDKGSIPDRFSAQQFSDYHSELNMSSLELGDSALYFCASSYRLAGSSTDTQYFGPGTRLTVL.

This chain links TRBV7-9 with TRBJ2-1; tentative D call: TRBD2 (5 bases). This CDR3 comprises 16 residues. Germline-derived CDR1 and CDR2 are SEHNR and FQNEAQ (reference sequence). Trimming took off 5 bases at V and 4 bases at J, with 18 bases between the two ends. Here the CDR3 DNA reads TGTGCCAGCAGCGCTTTTAAGCGGCTTACTTACAATGAGCAGTTCTTC. Amino acid sequence: CASSAFKRLTYNEQFF.

The chain carries TRBV7-9 and TRBJ1-2; the match to TRBD1 covers 8 bases. V lost 4 bases, J lost 8 bases, and 12 bases stayed unmatched. The CDR3 length is 15 residues. Germline V gene sequence: CDR1 SEHNR, CDR2 FQNEAQ (reference sequence). CDR3 nucleotides: TGTGCCAGCAGCTCGCCGAATGGACAGGGCTGGGGCTACACCTTC. This translates into CASSSPNGQGWGYTF.

J is TRBJ2-5 and V is TRBV2, with D hard to call. The CDR3 runs 11 residues. V was clipped by 5 bases and J by 2 bases, with 3 bases between them. The germline V gene encodes CDR1 SNHLY and CDR2 FYNNEI. For the CDR3, the DNA is TGTGCCAGCAGTATACAAGAGACCCAGTACTTC. This encodes CASSIQETQYF.

This chain uses TRBV5-1 with TRBJ2-1, with D possibly matching TRBD1 (6 bases). This CDR3 has 14 amino acids. Germline V gene sequence: CDR1 SGHRS, CDR2 YFSETQ. The germline V and J ends were trimmed by 4 bases and 3 bases, with 11 bases remaining between them. Here the CDR3 reads CASSLRDIYNEQFF. The CDR3, as DNA: TGCGCCAGCAGCCTCCGGGACATCTACAATGAGCAGTTCTTC.

The chain recombines TRBV19 with TRBJ2-3, with D possibly being TRBD1 (5 bases). Deletions cut 0 bases from V and 9 bases from J, with 10 bases between. The CDR3 runs to 13 residues. Germline CDR1 and CDR2: LNHDA and SQIVND (reference sequence). CDR3 sequence reads: CASSIENRQTQYF. The CDR3 nucleotides read TGTGCCAGTAGTATAGAAAACAGGCAAACGCAGTATTTT. The full variable domain, in which reference TRBV19 and TRBJ2-3 provide the parts outside the CDR3, is DGGITQSPKYLFRKEGQNVTLSCEQNLNHDAMYWYRQDPGQGLRLIYYSQIVNDFQKGDIAEGYSVSREKKESFPLTVTSAQKNPTAFYLCASSIENRQTQYFGPGTRLTVL.

The J gene is TRBJ2-3, the V gene TRBV3-1 (or the pseudogene TRBV3-2), with TRBD2 identical over 7 bases. The V gene end was trimmed by 4 bases and the J gene end by 6 bases; junction bases not matched to a gene: 10. Germline-derived CDR1 and CDR2 are LGHDT and YNNKEL (reference sequence). The CDR3 is 15 amino acids. Here the CDR3 DNA reads TGTGCCAGCAGCCCCCGACTAGCAGGATTGGATACGCAGTATTTT. This encodes CASSPRLAGLDTQYF.

This chain joins TRBV5-4 and TRBJ2-1; 10 positions agree with TRBD1. Germline V CDR1 and CDR2: SGHNT, YYREEE (reference sequence). V was clipped by 7 bases and J by 7 bases; unmatched bases: 8. There are 14 residues in the CDR3. CDR3 DNA: TGTGCCAGCGTCATGGACAGGGGGGAAAATGAGCAGTTCTTC. This encodes CASVMDRGENEQFF.

The chain links TRBV5-6 to TRBJ2-7; 9 bases fit TRBD2. V was pared by 4 bases and J by 4 bases, with 6 bases of the junction left unmatched. The CDR3 is 14 amino acids. Per the germline V gene, CDR1 is SGHDT and CDR2 is YYEEEE. Here the CDR3 reads CASSRGGDGYEQYF. CDR3 in DNA: TGTGCCAGCAGCCGCGGGGGGGACGGGTACGAGCAGTACTTC.

This clone was counted once. The genes are TRBV27 and TRBJ2-5, with a possible D match to TRBD2 (7 bases). The CDR3 contains 16 residues. Between the trimmed V and J ends, which lost 5 bases and 0 bases, there was a span of 16 bases. Looked up from germline, CDR1 is MNHEY and CDR2 is SMNVEV (reference sequence). CDR3 protein: CASSGGGGPYQETQYF. The DNA of the CDR3 is TGTGCCAGCAGTGGGGGGGGCGGGCCGTACCAAGAGACCCAGTACTTC.

The genes are TRBV6-4 and TRBJ2-3; perhaps TRBD1 as D (5 bases). CDR1 is MRHNA, CDR2 SNTAGT, per germline. This CDR3 has 15 amino acids. The V end was cut by 2 bases, the J end by 8 bases, with 17 bases between. CDR3 nucleotides: TGTGCCAGCAGTGACGGACACGGCAACTGGGGTACGCAGTATTTT. Residues: CASSDGHGNWGTQYF.

J is TRBJ1-2 and V is TRBV5-8, with D tentatively TRBD1 (6 bases). Trimming cost V 4 bases and J 2 bases, with 15 bases left between them. The V gene's germline CDR1 is SGHTS and CDR2 YDEGEE. This CDR3 comprises 15 residues. In DNA form, the CDR3 reads TGTGCCAGCAGCGCGGGCGGGGGGCAGAACTATGGCTACACCTTC. Translated: CASSAGGGQNYGYTF.